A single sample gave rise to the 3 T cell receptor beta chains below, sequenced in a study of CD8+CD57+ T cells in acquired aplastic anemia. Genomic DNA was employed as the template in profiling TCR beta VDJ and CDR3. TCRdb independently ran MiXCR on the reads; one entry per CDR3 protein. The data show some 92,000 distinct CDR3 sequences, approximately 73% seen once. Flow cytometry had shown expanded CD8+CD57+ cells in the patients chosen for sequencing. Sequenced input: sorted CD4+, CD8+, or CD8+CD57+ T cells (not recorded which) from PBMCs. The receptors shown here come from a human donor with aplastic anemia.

In DNA, the CDR3 is TGTGCCAGCAGTCAACTACTAGGGGAAAAACTGTTTTTT. Its protein product is CASSQLLGEKLFF. V and J are TRBV6-2 or TRBV6-3 and TRBJ1-4; D not resolved. The CDR3 is 13 amino acids. Trimming removed 5 bases at V and 8 bases at J, with 12 bases between. In germline, CDR1 is MNHEY, CDR2 SVGEGT.

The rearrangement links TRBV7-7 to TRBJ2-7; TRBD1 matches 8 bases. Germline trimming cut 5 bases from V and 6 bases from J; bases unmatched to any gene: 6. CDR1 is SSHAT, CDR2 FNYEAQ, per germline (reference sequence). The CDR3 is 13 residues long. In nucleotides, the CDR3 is TGTGCCAGCAGCCCCGGGACAGGATCCGAGCAGTACTTC. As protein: CASSPGTGSEQYF.

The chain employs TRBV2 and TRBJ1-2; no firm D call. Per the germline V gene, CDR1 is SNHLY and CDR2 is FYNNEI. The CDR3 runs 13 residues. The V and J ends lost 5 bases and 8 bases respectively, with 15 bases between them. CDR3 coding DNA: TGTGCCAGCAGTAAGTCGGAGGGATTCGGCTACACCTTC. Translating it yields CASSKSEGFGYTF.